A selection of T cell receptor beta chains follows, all from one sample in a study of OX40 agonist ivuxolimab in advanced cancers. The protocol was immunoSEQ multiplex PCR, while the TCRdb copy is restricted to in-frame clones and leaves out a portion. The data contain about 58,000 clones, 70% to 85% of them seen just once; the ten biggest clones take up about 1.6%. This material consisted of CD4+ or CD8+ T cells sorted from blood, taken in a trial of the OX40 agonist ivuxolimab. The receptors come from an adult with an advanced solid tumor such as melanoma, head and neck, liver or kidney cancer. CDR3s include the opening cysteine and the closing phenylalanine or tryptophan.

v_call cdr3_aa
TRBV27 CASSAGAWNEKLFF
TRBV7-2 CASSLHLGNQPQHF
TRBV4-2 CASSQETPREQFF
TRBV9 CASSVDGLTKNIQYF
TRBV7-2 CASSLAISGGVEQFF
TRBV19 CASSIRRGRIGASGRHSYNEQFF
TRBV18 CASSPQVTEAFF
TRBV18 CASTAAISGANVLTF
TRBV7-9 CASSLGGDSLNEQFF
TRBV29-1 CSVQDRGGYGYTF
TRBV30 CAWSVAGRNQPQHF
TRBV2 CASRLRLAGGENEQFF
TRBV5-4 CASSHTTNTEAFF
TRBV7-2 CASRPGTGTTGELFF
TRBV7-9 CASSLGQAGAWETQYF
TRBV5-1 CASSPTSGSVYEQYF
TRBV7-2 CASSLDAGQGASEQYF